This TCR beta chain emerged from a study of Ad26.COV2.S vaccination and SARS-CoV-2 variants. Method: immunoSEQ multiplex PCR; TCRdb's copy keeps in-frame clones and lacks some. The sample includes approximately 480,000 clones, 87% of them seen just once. There are 15 residues in the CDR3. Germline CDR1 GTSNPN, CDR2 SVGIG (reference sequence). V gave up 0 bases and J gave up 2 bases, with 14 bases separating them. Treatment here: around 19 received Ad26.COV2.S at low or high dose, single or two shots; roughly 5 received placebo; per-sample allocation not given. Specimen acquisition occurred on day 63 following the initial vaccine or placebo injection.

This chain links TRBV30 with TRBJ2-7; D is possibly TRBD1 (6 bases). Sequencing was performed on peripheral blood, taken in a trial of Ad26.COV2.S vaccine versus placebo. This TCR was sampled from a person between 18 and 59 years old who received the Ad26.COV2.S COVID-19 vaccine or a placebo. CDR3 bases: TGTGCCTGGAGTGTAGCGTGGGGGCAAACCTACGAGCAGTACTTC. This sequence encodes CAWSVAWGQTYEQYF.